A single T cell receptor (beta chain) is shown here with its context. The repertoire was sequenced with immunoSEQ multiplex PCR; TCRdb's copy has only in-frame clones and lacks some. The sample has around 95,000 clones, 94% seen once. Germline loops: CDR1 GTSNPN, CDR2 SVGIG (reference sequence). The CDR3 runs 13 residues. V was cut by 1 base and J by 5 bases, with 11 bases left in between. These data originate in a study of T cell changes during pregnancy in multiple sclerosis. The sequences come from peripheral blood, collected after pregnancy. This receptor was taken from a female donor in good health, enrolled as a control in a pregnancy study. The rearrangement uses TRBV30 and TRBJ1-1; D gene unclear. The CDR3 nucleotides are TGTGCCTGGAGTGCGGGGTTCGGAACTGAAGCTTTCTTT. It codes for CAWSAGFGTEAFF.